This passage covers 22 T cell receptor beta chains from one sample sequenced in a study of blood T cell repertoires in COVID-19. Sequenced by immunoSEQ multiplex PCR; TCRdb stores in-frame clones only, minus some. The sample holds over 120,000 clones, about 83% seen once. Material: peripheral blood. The receptors here all came from a woman aged 45 to 65 with active or convalescent COVID-19.

This chain uses TRBV14 with TRBJ2-5; TRBD2 might be the D (5 bases). The V end was cut by 3 bases, the J end by 5 bases, with 16 bases between. The length of the CDR3 is 15 residues. Looked up from germline, CDR1 is SGHDN and CDR2 is FVKESK. CDR3 DNA: TGTGCCAGCAGCCACGTCGGGGAGCCCCGGGAGACCCAGTACTTC. Translating gives CASSHVGEPRETQYF. Filled out from reference TRBV14 and TRBJ2-5, the complete variable domain reads EAGVTQFPSHSVIEKGQTVTLRCDPISGHDNLYWYRRVMGKEIKFLLHFVKESKQDESGMPNNRFLAERTGGTYSTLKVQPAELEDSGVYFCASSHVGEPRETQYFGPGTRLLVL.

This clone has more than one count but fewer than ten. This sequence joins TRBV14 and TRBJ1-1; D remains ambiguous. The V and J ends lost 0 bases and 13 bases respectively, with 12 bases between them. This CDR3 comprises 12 residues. Germline values: CDR1 SGHDN, CDR2 FVKESK. The CDR3 region is CASSQDKREDFF. CDR3 DNA: TGTGCCAGCAGCCAAGATAAAAGGGAGGATTTCTTT.

This chain uses TRBV30 with TRBJ1-1; D possibly corresponds to TRBD1 (6 bases). The germline CDR1 and CDR2 sequences are GTSNPN and SVGIG (reference sequence). This CDR3 is built from 12 residues. V dropped 5 bases and J dropped 8 bases, with 15 bases sitting between them. The CDR3 nucleotides are TGTGCCTGGGGAACAGGGCCGGGGGAAGCTTTCTTT. It specifies CAWGTGPGEAFF.

This rearrangement joins TRBV7-3 to TRBJ1-1; TRBD1 matches at 7 bases. This CDR3 region has 13 residues. V lost 5 bases to trimming and J lost 6 bases; unmatched junction nucleotides: 6. CDR1 is SGHTA and CDR2 is FQGTGA in the germline V gene. The CDR3 DNA follows: TGTGCCAGCAGCGCCAACCAGGGGGCTGAAGCTTTCTTT. This translates into CASSANQGAEAFF.

The chain employs TRBV11-2 and TRBJ1-2, with D maybe TRBD1 (5 bases). The CDR3 consists of 13 residues. V was clipped by 5 bases and J by 8 bases, with 15 bases between them. The V gene's germline CDR1 is SGHAT and CDR2 FQNNGV. Here the CDR3 reads CASSTTGTYGYTF. The CDR3 DNA sequence: TGTGCCAGCAGCACGACCGGGACTTACGGCTACACCTTC.

V is TRBV23-1 and J is TRBJ1-1; a weak D match, TRBD1 (5 bases). TRBV23-1 is annotated as an ORF whose role is uncertain. Trimming stripped 0 bases from V and 1 base from J, with 24 bases between. There are 20 residues in the CDR3. The CDR3 sequence is CASSQSGRAIACVWNTEAFF. CDR3 DNA: TGCGCCAGCAGTCAATCGGGCAGGGCGATCGCCTGTGTTTGGAACACTGAAGCTTTCTTT.

The chain employs TRBV5-1 and TRBJ1-4; D may be TRBD1 (5 bases). Germline assignment: CDR1 SGHRS and CDR2 YFSETQ. Trimming took 5 bases from V and 8 from J, leaving 19 bases between them. CDR3 size: 15 residues. The CDR3: CASRDFRGGGEKLFF. In nucleotides, the CDR3 is TGCGCCAGCAGGGATTTTCGGGGGGGAGGAGAAAAACTGTTTTTT.

This clone was found once. The rearrangement joins TRBV9 to TRBJ2-7; possibly TRBD1 for D (6 bases). CDR3 length: 13 residues. Germline V gene data show CDR1 as SGDLS and CDR2 as YYNGEE. V was trimmed by 4 bases and J by 7 bases, leaving 15 bases between them. CDR3 residues: CASSPAPGTEQYF. DNA for the CDR3: TGTGCCAGCAGCCCAGCACCCGGGACAGAGCAGTACTTC.

The rearrangement links TRBV14 to TRBJ2-2; TRBD2 matches 14 bases. CDR1 and CDR2 from the germline V gene are SGHDN and FVKESK. This CDR3 spans 18 amino acids. Trimming removed 4 bases from V and 4 bases from J; junction bases left unmatched: 8. The CDR3 DNA reads as TGTGCCAGCAGCCGTCGACTAGCGGGAGGGCTTGGCACCGGGGAGCTGTTTTTT. Translated, it gives CASSRRLAGGLGTGELFF.

The J gene is TRBJ2-5, the V gene TRBV24-1, with TRBD1 as a possible D gene (5 bases). Germline-derived CDR1 and CDR2 are KGHDR and SFDVKD. The V and J ends lost 1 base and 1 base respectively, with 9 bases between them. This CDR3 region has 15 residues. In DNA form, the CDR3 reads TGTGCCACCAGTGATTTTAGGGGTGGCCAAGAGACCCAGTACTTC. It translates to CATSDFRGGQETQYF.

This chain connects TRBV11-2 to TRBJ1-2, with 11 bases matching TRBD1. CDR1 and CDR2 from the germline V gene are SGHAT and FQNNGV. This CDR3 has 18 residues. V was pared by 5 bases and J by 8 bases, with 19 bases of the junction left unmatched. The CDR3 DNA reads TGTGCCAGCAGCCTTATTCGCCGGCACCGGGACAGGGGGAGGGGCTACACCTTC. Protein sequence: CASSLIRRHRDRGRGYTF.

V gene TRBV6-5 combines with J gene TRBJ2-7; D possibly corresponds to TRBD1 (6 bases). There are 13 residues in the CDR3. Germline assignment: CDR1 MNHEY and CDR2 SVGAGI. With 5 bases removed from V and 2 bases from J, the gap between germline ends came to 10 bases. The CDR3 DNA sequence: TGTGCCAGCAGTCGACAGGTTACCTACGAGCAGTACTTC. Amino acid sequence: CASSRQVTYEQYF.

The V gene is TRBV24-1, the J gene TRBJ1-1; the match to TRBD1 covers 7 bases. The germline gives CDR1 KGHDR, CDR2 SFDVKD. V lost 3 bases and J lost 3; bases outside the gene matches: 0. The CDR3 runs 13 residues. CDR3 DNA: TGTGCCACCAGTGATACAGGGGACACTGAAGCTTTCTTT. Protein product: CATSDTGDTEAFF.

The V and J genes are TRBV13 and TRBJ1-1; 9 bases map to TRBD1. J gave up 3 bases and V 2 bases, and 16 bases lay outside the gene matches. Germline CDR1 is PRHDT and CDR2 is FYEKMQ (reference sequence). CDR3 length equals 19 residues. CDR3 coding DNA: TGTGCCAGCAGCTTATACGGACAGGGGAGCTTGCTAAGGGACACTGAAGCTTTCTTT. Translation gives CASSLYGQGSLLRDTEAFF.

The CDR3, as DNA: TGTGCCAGCAGCTTGGGGACAGGGAACTATGGCTACACCTTC. Amino acid sequence: CASSLGTGNYGYTF. This sequence joins TRBV5-6 and TRBJ1-2; 8 bases line up with TRBD1. The germline CDR1 and CDR2 sequences are SGHDT and YYEEEE. Germline trimming cut 0 bases from V and 2 bases from J; bases unmatched to any gene: 0. The CDR3 is 14 amino acids.

The chain combines TRBV4-3 with TRBJ2-2; the match to TRBD2 covers 7 bases. The CDR3 length is 18 residues. V shed 3 bases, J shed 3 bases, and the junction held 13 bases outside the gene matches. CDR1 LGHNA and CDR2 YSLEER come from the germline V gene. CDR3 bases: TGCGCCAGCAGCCAGACCATCAGCGGGACGCTAGACACCGGGGAGCTGTTTTTT. Its translation: CASSQTISGTLDTGELFF.

The chain combines TRBV28 with TRBJ1-5, with no clear D. This CDR3 has 14 residues. Germline V gene lookup returns CDR1 MDHEN and CDR2 SYDVKM. Trimming took 7 bases from V and 2 from J, leaving 12 bases between them. CDR3 in DNA: TGTGCCAGCACTAAAGCCCAGGGCAATCAGCCCCAGCATTTT. Translation gives CASTKAQGNQPQHF. Complete variable domain (other parts from reference TRBV28 and TRBJ1-5): DVKVTQSSRYLVKRTGEKVFLECVQDMDHENMFWYRQDPGLGLRLIYFSYDVKMKEKGDIPEGYSVSREKKERFSLILESASTNQTSMYLCASTKAQGNQPQHFGDGTRLSIL.

The chain couples TRBV12-3 or TRBV12-4 to TRBJ1-4, with D possibly being TRBD1 (5 bases). This CDR3 region has 12 residues. Trimming left V 3 bases short and J 7 bases short, with 6 bases between. Here the CDR3 reads CASSFRVEKLFF. CDR3 DNA: TGTGCCAGCAGTTTCAGGGTTGAAAAACTGTTTTTT.

The chain has TRBV5-1 and TRBJ2-7, with D perhaps TRBD1 (5 bases). Germline V lookup: CDR1 SGHRS, CDR2 YFSETQ. The CDR3 covers 16 residues. V shed 4 bases and J shed 0 bases, with 17 bases lying between them. CDR3 bases: TGCGCCAGCAGCATCGGACAAAGTACGAGCTCCTACGAGCAGTACTTC. This gives the protein CASSIGQSTSSYEQYF.

This clone has just one count. The chain carries TRBV5-1 and TRBJ1-2, with D possibly matching TRBD1 (5 bases). Between the trimmed V and J ends, which lost 0 bases and 2 bases, there was a span of 5 bases. Germline CDR1 reads SGHRS; CDR2 reads YFSETQ. The CDR3 length is 13 residues. The CDR3 spells CASSLEGNYGYTF. In DNA form, the CDR3 reads TGCGCCAGCAGCTTGGAGGGGAACTATGGCTACACCTTC.

The V gene is TRBV9, the J gene TRBJ1-3; no clear D. Trimming left V 0 bases short and J 1 base short, with 14 bases between. Germline V gene sequence: CDR1 SGDLS, CDR2 YYNGEE. CDR3 length: 17 amino acids. Here the CDR3 reads CASSVASELRSGNTIYF. CDR3 DNA: TGTGCCAGCAGCGTAGCATCTGAGCTTCGGTCTGGAAACACCATATATTTT. Full variable domain (outside the CDR3, taken from reference TRBV9 and TRBJ1-3): DSGVTQTPKHLITATGQRVTLRCSPRSGDLSVYWYQQSLDQGLQFLIQYYNGEERAKGNILERFSAQQFPDLHSELNLSSLELGDSALYFCASSVASELRSGNTIYFGEGSWLTVV.

The chain couples TRBV18 to TRBJ1-4; TRBD1 might be the D (5 bases). CDR1 is KGHSH and CDR2 is LQKENI in the germline V gene. The CDR3 totals 16 residues. Trimming removed 6 bases from V and 0 bases from J, with 14 bases in between. CDR3 nucleotide sequence: TGTGCCAGCTCCCCCCAGCAGGGTGCAACTAATGAAAAACTGTTTTTT. This translates into CASSPQQGATNEKLFF.